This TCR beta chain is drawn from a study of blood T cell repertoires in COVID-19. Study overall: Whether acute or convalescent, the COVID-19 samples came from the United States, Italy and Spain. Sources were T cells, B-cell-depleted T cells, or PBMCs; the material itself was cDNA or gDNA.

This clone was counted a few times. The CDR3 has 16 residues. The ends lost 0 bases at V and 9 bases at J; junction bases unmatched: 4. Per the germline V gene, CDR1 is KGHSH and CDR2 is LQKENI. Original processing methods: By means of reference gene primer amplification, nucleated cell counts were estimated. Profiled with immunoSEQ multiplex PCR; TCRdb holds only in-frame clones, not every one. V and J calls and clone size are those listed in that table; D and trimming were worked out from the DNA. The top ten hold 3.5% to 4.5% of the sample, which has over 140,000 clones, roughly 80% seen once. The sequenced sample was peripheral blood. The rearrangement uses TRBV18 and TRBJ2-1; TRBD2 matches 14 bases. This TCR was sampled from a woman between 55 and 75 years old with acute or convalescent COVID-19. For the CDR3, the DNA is TGTGCCAGCTCACCACCGCCTGGACTAGCGGGAGGTGAGCAGTTCTTC. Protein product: CASSPPPGLAGGEQFF.